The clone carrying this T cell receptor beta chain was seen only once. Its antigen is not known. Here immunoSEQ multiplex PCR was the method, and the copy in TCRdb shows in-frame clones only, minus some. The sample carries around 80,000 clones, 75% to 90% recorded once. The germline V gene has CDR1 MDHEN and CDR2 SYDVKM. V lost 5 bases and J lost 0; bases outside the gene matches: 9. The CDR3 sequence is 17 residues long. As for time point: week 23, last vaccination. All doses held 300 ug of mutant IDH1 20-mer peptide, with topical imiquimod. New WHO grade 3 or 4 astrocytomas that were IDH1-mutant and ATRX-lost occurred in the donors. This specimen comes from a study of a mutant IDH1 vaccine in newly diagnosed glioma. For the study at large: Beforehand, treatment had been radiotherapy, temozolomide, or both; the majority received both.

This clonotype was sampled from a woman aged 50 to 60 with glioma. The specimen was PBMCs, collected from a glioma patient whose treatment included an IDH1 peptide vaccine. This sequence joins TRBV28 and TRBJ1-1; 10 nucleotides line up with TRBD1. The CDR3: CASSTPGQGTVNTEAFF. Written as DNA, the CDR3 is TGTGCCAGCAGTACCCCGGGACAGGGGACAGTGAACACTGAAGCTTTCTTT.